A single T cell receptor (beta chain) is shown here with its context. Its specificity is unknown. The germline V gene has CDR1 SGHRS and CDR2 YFSETQ. The J segment lost 3 bases and the V segment lost 4 bases, leaving 5 bases of the junction unmatched. This CDR3 is built from 14 residues. MiXCR, run by TCRdb on the RT-PCR reads, gives a single entry per CDR3 protein. The sample has just under 550,000 distinct CDR3 sequences; roughly 25% are singletons. The sample originates from a study of response to subunit inactivated influenza vaccine. Findings and limits, study-wide: After each seasonal influenza vaccination, few new T cells are recruited, the authors suggested.

These data were likewise used in another study, on T cells expressing NK-cell markers. This second study notes: It was by 5'RACE template switching with UMIs that TCR beta cDNA was made. Topping the CD3+CD56-NKG2C+ fraction as well were these clonotypes, in a few donors.

The origin of this receptor is a man aged 50-59 years who received an inactivated influenza vaccine. The V call is TRBV5-1, the J call TRBJ2-3; 7 bases match TRBD2. The specimen comprised CD4+ T cells sorted from PBMCs, sampled about 12 days after vaccination. The DNA of the CDR3 is TGCGCCAGCAGCCCCGGGACTAATACAGATACGCAGTATTTT. Its translation is CASSPGTNTDTQYF.